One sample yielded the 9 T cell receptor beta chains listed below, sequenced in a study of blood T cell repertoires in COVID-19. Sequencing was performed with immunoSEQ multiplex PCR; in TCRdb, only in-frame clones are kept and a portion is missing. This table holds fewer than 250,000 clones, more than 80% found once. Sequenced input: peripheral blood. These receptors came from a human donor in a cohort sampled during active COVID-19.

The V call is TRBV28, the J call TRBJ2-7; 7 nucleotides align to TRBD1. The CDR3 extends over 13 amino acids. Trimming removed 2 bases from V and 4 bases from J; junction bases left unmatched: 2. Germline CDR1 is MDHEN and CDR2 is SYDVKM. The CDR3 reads CASSLTQGYEQYF. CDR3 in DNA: TGTGCCAGCAGTTTAACACAGGGGTACGAGCAGTACTTC.

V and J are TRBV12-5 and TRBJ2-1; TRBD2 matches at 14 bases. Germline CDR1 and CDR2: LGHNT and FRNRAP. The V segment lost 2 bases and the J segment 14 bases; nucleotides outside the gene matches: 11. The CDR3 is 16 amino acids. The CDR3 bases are TGTGCTAGTGGTTTGACGACGGGACTAGCGGGGGCCGAGGAGTTCTTC. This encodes CASGLTTGLAGAEEFF.

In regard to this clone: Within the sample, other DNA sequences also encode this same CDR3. As DNA, the CDR3 is TGTGCCAGCAGCTTGGTGGAGGAGACCCAGTACTTC. Translated, it gives CASSLVEETQYF. This sequence joins TRBV7-9 and TRBJ2-5, with unresolved D. The CDR3 runs 12 residues. Germline V gives CDR1 SEHNR, CDR2 FQNEAQ (reference sequence). Between the trimmed V and J ends, which lost 3 bases and 5 bases, there was a span of 7 bases. Looking up the rest from reference TRBV7-9 and TRBJ2-5 gives the full variable domain: DTGVSQNPRHKITKRGQNVTFRCDPISEHNRLYWYRQTLGQGPEFLTYFQNEAQLEKSRLLSDRFSAERPKGSFSTLEIQRTEQGDSAMYLCASSLVEETQYFGPGTRLLVL.

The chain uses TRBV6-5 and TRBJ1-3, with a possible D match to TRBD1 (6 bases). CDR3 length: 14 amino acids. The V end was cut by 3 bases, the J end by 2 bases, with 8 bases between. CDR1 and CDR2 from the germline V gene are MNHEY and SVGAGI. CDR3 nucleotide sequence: TGTGCCAGCAGTTATAACAGGGCTGGAAACACCATATATTTT. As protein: CASSYNRAGNTIYF.

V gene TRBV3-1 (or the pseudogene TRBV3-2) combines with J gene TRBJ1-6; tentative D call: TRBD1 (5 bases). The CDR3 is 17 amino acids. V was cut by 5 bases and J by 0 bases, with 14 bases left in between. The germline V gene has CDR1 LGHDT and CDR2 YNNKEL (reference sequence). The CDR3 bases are TGTGCCAGCAGCTTTAGCGGGGGGAGCTCCTATAATTCACCCCTCCACTTT. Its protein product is CASSFSGGSSYNSPLHF.

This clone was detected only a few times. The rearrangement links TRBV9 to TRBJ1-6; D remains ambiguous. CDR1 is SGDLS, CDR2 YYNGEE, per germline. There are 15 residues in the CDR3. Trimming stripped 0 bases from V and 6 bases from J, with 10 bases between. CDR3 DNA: TGTGCCAGCAGCGTAGCTATTGGGAGTAATTCACCCCTCCACTTT. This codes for CASSVAIGSNSPLHF.

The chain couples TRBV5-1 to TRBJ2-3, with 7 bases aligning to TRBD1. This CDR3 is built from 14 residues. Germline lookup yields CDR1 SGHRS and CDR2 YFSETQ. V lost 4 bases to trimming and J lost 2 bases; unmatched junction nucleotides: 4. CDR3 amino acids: CASSRGQYTDTQYF. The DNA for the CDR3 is TGCGCCAGCAGCCGGGGACAGTACACAGATACGCAGTATTTT.

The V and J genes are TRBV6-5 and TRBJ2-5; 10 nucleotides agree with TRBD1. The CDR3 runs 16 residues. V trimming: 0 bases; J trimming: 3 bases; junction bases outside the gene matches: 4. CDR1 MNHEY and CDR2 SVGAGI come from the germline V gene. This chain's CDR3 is CASSYSGTGVEETQYF. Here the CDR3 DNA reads TGTGCCAGCAGTTACTCAGGGACAGGGGTCGAAGAGACCCAGTACTTC.

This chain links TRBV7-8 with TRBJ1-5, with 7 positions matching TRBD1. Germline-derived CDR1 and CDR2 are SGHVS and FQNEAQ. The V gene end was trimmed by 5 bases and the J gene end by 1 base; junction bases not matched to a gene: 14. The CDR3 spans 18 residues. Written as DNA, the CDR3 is TGTGCCAGCAGCAACAACCCCCTTCCGGACAGGAGCAATCAGCCCCAGCATTTT. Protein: CASSNNPLPDRSNQPQHF.